This TCR beta chain was captured in a study of spatial heterogeneity in lung cancer. Whole-study findings and limits: Expanded TCRs that were ubiquitous or regional had counts tracking ubiquitous and regional nonsynonymous mutations, respectively. Tumors with more nonsynonymous mutations had more expanded intratumoral alpha and beta TCRs.

TCRdb passed the 5' RACE reads through MiXCR, listing each CDR3 protein once. This sample carries several thousand distinct CDR3 sequences, 25% to 35% of them seen once, and the ten largest clones take roughly 25%. There are many counts of this clonotype. Its antigen remains unknown. Specified time point: sample taken at primary tumor resection. There were 72 donors, all of them untreated patients with early-stage non-small cell lung cancer. V was cut by 0 bases and J by 0 bases, with 14 bases left in between. This CDR3 region has 16 residues. Germline loops: CDR1 DFQATT, CDR2 SNEGSKA (reference sequence).

The clonotype comes from a female donor with early-stage non-small cell lung cancer. Specimen: lung tumor tissue, collected at surgery. This sequence joins TRBV20-1 and TRBJ1-1; tentatively, D is TRBD1 (6 bases). CDR3 nucleotides: TGCAGTGCTAGAGATCCGCGGGGGGGCGTGAACACTGAAGCTTTCTTT. Protein product: CSARDPRGGVNTEAFF.